This is a list of T cell receptor beta chains from one sample in a study of long-term antiretroviral therapy in people with HIV. Produced via immunoSEQ multiplex PCR; TCRdb's table is partial and in-frame only. The sample holds fewer than 45,000 clones; 85% to 95% are singletons and the top ten take around 3.3%. Sequences were derived from unsorted PBMCs, sampled 4.1 years after starting antiretroviral therapy. Receptors were obtained from a woman aged 45-59 years with HIV. The CDR3 runs from the conserved cysteine through the conserved F or W. D genes are given only for firm matches. Rows give clone size only sometimes, using once, few, many, or a class for an expanded clone.

d_gene	v_gene	j_gene	len	abundance	CDR3nt	CDR3aa
NA	TRBV19	TRBJ1-1	14	NA	TGTGCCAGTAGCACTCAGACCAGAAAAGGGCAAGCTTTCTTT	CASSTQTRKGQAFF
NA	TRBV2	TRBJ2-6	15	NA	TGTGCCACCCTGAGGGGGGCGCGTGGGGCCAACGTCCTGACTTTC	CATLRGARGANVLTF
NA	TRBV5-6	TRBJ2-3	12	NA	TGTGCCAGCAGCTTAAGCACAGATACGCAGTATTTT	CASSLSTDTQYF
TRBD1	TRBV29-1	TRBJ1-1	15	NA	TGCAGCGTTGTCACGACAGGGGTGAGGAACACTGAAGCTTTCTTT	CSVVTTGVRNTEAFF
NA	TRBV5-4	TRBJ2-3	15	NA	TGTGCCAGCACCGAGGGACTTCTAAGCACAGATACGCAGTATTTT	CASTEGLLSTDTQYF
NA	TRBV5-1	TRBJ2-5	15	NA	TGCGCCAGCAGCGGTTCGGGGCTCCTCAAAGAGACCCAGTACTTC	CASSGSGLLKETQYF
TRBD2	TRBV9	TRBJ2-5	17	NA	TGTGCCAGCAGCGTAGGCAATAGCGGGGGGGCCAGGGAGACCCAGTACTTC	CASSVGNSGGARETQYF
TRBD1	TRBV7-2	TRBJ1-1	13	once	TGTGCCAGCAGCTGGACAGGGTCTTTTGAAGCTTTCTTT	CASSWTGSFEAFF
NA	TRBV6-5	TRBJ2-3	11	NA	TGTGCCAGCACAAAAGGATATACGCAGTATTTT	CASTKGYTQYF
NA	TRBV29-1	TRBJ2-4	11	once	TGCAGCGTCCAAGAGGCAGCCATTCAGTACTTC	CSVQEAAIQYF
NA	TRBV7-2	TRBJ1-2	13	NA	TGTGCCAGCAGCCTCTTTGAAAGGGGCGGCTACACCTTC	CASSLFERGGYTF
TRBD2	TRBV11-2	TRBJ2-3	16	NA	TGTGCCAGCAGCAAGGGACTAGCGGGGGGCACAGATACGCAGTATTTT	CASSKGLAGGTDTQYF
TRBD1	TRBV19	TRBJ2-1	14	NA	TGTGCCAGTAGTATCCCGGACAGGGCCAATGAGCAGTTCTTC	CASSIPDRANEQFF
NA	TRBV11-3	TRBJ2-5	15	NA	TGTGCCAGCAGCCCCGGGGGGCGAAGGGAGGAGACCCAGTACTTC	CASSPGGRREETQYF
NA	TRBV16	TRBJ1-1	19	NA	TGTGCCAGCAGCCATAACCGTGGCAGGGGCTCCCCTATGAACACTGAAGCTTTCTTT	CASSHNRGRGSPMNTEAFF
NA	TRBV4-3	TRBJ2-1	16	NA	TGCGCCAGCAGCCAAGTTCGGGGCGTCCTACTCACCGAGCAGTTCTTC	CASSQVRGVLLTEQFF
NA	TRBV2	TRBJ1-1	15	NA	TGTGCCAGCAGTGTCTCAGGGTCAGTTTACACTGAAGCTTTCTTT	CASSVSGSVYTEAFF
NA	TRBV6-1	TRBJ2-4	20	NA	TGTGCCAGCAGTGAAATGGGCAGGGGAACACCCAGGTTAGCCAAAAACATTCAGTACTTC	CASSEMGRGTPRLAKNIQYF
NA	TRBV5-5	TRBJ2-5	13	NA	TGTGCCAGCAGCTCTGAGGCGGAGGGGACCCAGTACTTC	CASSSEAEGTQYF
NA	TRBV7-2	TRBJ1-5	15	NA	TGTGCCAGCGGAGGTTATCTGGGTAGCAATCAGCCCCAGCATTTT	CASGGYLGSNQPQHF
TRBD2	TRBV7-2	TRBJ2-3	16	NA	TGTGCCAGCAGCTTACGGTTAGCGGGGGGTTCAGATACGCAGTATTTT	CASSLRLAGGSDTQYF
TRBD1	TRBV14	TRBJ1-1	15	NA	TGTGCCAGCAGCCTTACCGGGACAGGGTCCACTGAAGCTTTCTTT	CASSLTGTGSTEAFF
NA	TRBV30	TRBJ1-1	13	NA	TGTGCCTGGAGTGTCCAGATGAACACTGAAGCTTTCTTT	CAWSVQMNTEAFF
TRBD1	TRBV29-1	TRBJ1-2	13	NA	TGCAGCGGCATTACAGGGGGCGACTATGGCTACACCTTC	CSGITGGDYGYTF
TRBD1	TRBV7-3	TRBJ2-1	15	NA	TGTGCCAGCAGCTTAATAGGGGGCGGTAGCAATGAGCAGTTCTTC	CASSLIGGGSNEQFF
TRBD2	TRBV9	TRBJ2-4	14	NA	TGTGCCAGCAGCGTCCTAGCGGGGGGTGACATTCAGTACTTC	CASSVLAGGDIQYF
TRBD1	TRBV29-1	TRBJ2-7	13	NA	TGCAGCGTTGAAGGGACAGGGCTGAACGAGCAGTACTTC	CSVEGTGLNEQYF
NA	TRBV9	TRBJ2-7	14	NA	TGTGCCAGCAGCGTTGGGGCCGCCGCCTACGAGCAGTACTTC	CASSVGAAAYEQYF
NA	TRBV14	TRBJ1-4	12	NA	TGTGCCAGCAGCCAAGACCAGGGGAAACTGTTTTTT	CASSQDQGKLFF
NA	TRBV9	TRBJ1-2	15	NA	TGTGCCAGCAGCGTAGGCCCGGGAGGGGCCTATGGCTACACCTTC	CASSVGPGGAYGYTF
NA	TRBV5-1	TRBJ1-3	14	once	TGCGCCAGCAGCTTGGTAGGGGCTGGAAACACCATATATTTT	CASSLVGAGNTIYF
NA	TRBV11-2	TRBJ1-2	16	NA	TGTGCCAGCAGCTTAGATTTCATAACAGGGCTGGGTGGCTACACCTTC	CASSLDFITGLGGYTF
NA	TRBV21-1	TRBJ2-5	18	NA	TGTGCCAGCAGCAAAGTCTGGACAGGGAACCACTTTAGGGAGACCCAGTACTTC	CASSKVWTGNHFRETQYF
TRBD1	TRBV12-5	TRBJ2-2	15	once	TGTGCTAGTGGCCAGGGACAGGGTAACACCGGGGAGCTGTTTTTT	CASGQGQGNTGELFF
TRBD1	TRBV2	TRBJ1-5	16	NA	TGTGCCAGCAGTCGGTCACCGGGACAGGGATATCAGCCCCAGCATTTT	CASSRSPGQGYQPQHF
NA	TRBV7-7	TRBJ2-7	13	NA	TGTGCTAGCAGCTTAGGGAACGGTTACGAGCAGTACTTC	CASSLGNGYEQYF
NA	TRBV6-1	TRBJ1-1	15	NA	TGTGCCAGCAGTGAAGTCGGGCTCCGGGGGGCTGAAGCTTTCTTT	CASSEVGLRGAEAFF
NA	TRBV5-1	TRBJ2-7	11	NA	TGCGCCAGCAGCCCCGACAGGGAGCAGTACTTC	CASSPDREQYF
TRBD1	TRBV7-3	TRBJ1-3	16	NA	TGTGCCAGCAGCCTAGGGACAGTGAACTCTGGAAACACCATATATTTT	CASSLGTVNSGNTIYF
NA	TRBV21-1	TRBJ2-1	14	NA	TGTGCCAGCACAGGGCAGGGGCCATACAATGAGCAGTTCTTC	CASTGQGPYNEQFF
NA	TRBV7-8	TRBJ2-6	15	once	TGTGCCAGCAGCCCAGGGACTCTGGGGGCCAACGTCCTGACTTTC	CASSPGTLGANVLTF